This T cell receptor beta chain was recovered during a study of T-cell reconstitution after alpha-beta-depleted transplantation in children. Only a few counts were recorded for this clonotype. Its specificity is not known. This sample's TCRbeta library carried unique molecular identifier barcodes. TCRdb called the PCR reads again in MiXCR, with one record for every CDR3 protein. This table has a few hundred thousand distinct CDR3 sequences, roughly 27% appearing once. Germline CDR1 reads MNHNS; CDR2 reads SASEGT. The V gene end was trimmed by 2 bases and the J gene end by 2 bases; junction bases not matched to a gene: 5. The CDR3 is made up of 15 amino acids. The study, taken as a whole, reports: Several hundred expanded graft clones reportedly gave rise to the alpha-beta T cells present about two months after transplant. Once a year had passed after transplant, T-cell counts and diversity came mostly from newly produced T cells.

This TCR was recovered from a boy younger than two with Wiskott-Aldrich syndrome, due to receive a stem cell transplant. The sample was PBMCs, taken before TCRalphabeta/CD19-depleted stem cell transplant. The gene calls are TRBV6-1 and TRBJ2-7; 8 bases fit TRBD1. The CDR3 bases are TGTGCCAGCAGTGAACAGGACAGGGTTACCTACGAGCAGTACTTC. Encoded protein: CASSEQDRVTYEQYF.